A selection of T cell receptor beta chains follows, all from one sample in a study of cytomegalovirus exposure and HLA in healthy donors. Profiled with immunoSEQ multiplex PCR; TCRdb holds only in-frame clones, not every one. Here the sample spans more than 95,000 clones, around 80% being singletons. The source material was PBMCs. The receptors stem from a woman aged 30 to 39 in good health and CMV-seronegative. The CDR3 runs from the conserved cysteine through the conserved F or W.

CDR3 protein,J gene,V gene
CASSRGGRSGSPLHF,TRBJ1-6,TRBV5-4
CASSPNTGNRETQYF,TRBJ2-5,TRBV5-1
CASSPFGGWYEQYF,TRBJ2-7,TRBV2
CASSARTGNRNQPQHF,TRBJ1-5,TRBV7-2
CASSLRQGGTEAFF,TRBJ1-1,TRBV5-1
CASSSPQGAANTGELFF,TRBJ2-2,TRBV5-1
CASSQAGYIQYF,TRBJ2-4,TRBV4-1
CASSLGTGKRTEAFF,TRBJ1-1,TRBV28
CASSPDRGTYEQYF,TRBJ2-7,TRBV5-1
CASSPSGLAGGQNTGELFF,TRBJ2-2,TRBV7-3
CASSPRQGIMNTEAFF,TRBJ1-1,TRBV27
CASSPTGQGRSPLHF,TRBJ1-6,TRBV7-9
CASSQSTLDRGRSDTQYF,TRBJ2-3,TRBV23-1
CASSLGTQGVGYGYTF,TRBJ1-2,TRBV28
CASSGGLDPSADTQYF,TRBJ2-3,TRBV6-1
CASSPRQGGQPQHF,TRBJ1-5,TRBV2
CSATPRDTQYF,TRBJ2-3,TRBV20-1
CASSPRTGLGYGYTF,TRBJ1-2,TRBV11-3
CASSSGTTQGWNSPLHF,TRBJ1-6,TRBV5-1
CASSPGGADYGYTF,TRBJ1-2,TRBV7-3
CASSVGEDGREARTDTQYF,TRBJ2-3,TRBV9
CASSPGQTYEQYF,TRBJ2-7,TRBV19
CASSAPDRGSYNEQFF,TRBJ2-1,TRBV5-1
CASSYFLAGAAGELFF,TRBJ2-2,TRBV6-5
CASSLITSGMRELFF,TRBJ2-2,TRBV7-3
CASSFGHANTGELFF,TRBJ2-2,TRBV7-8
CASSHGGTNEQFF,TRBJ2-1,TRBV7-8
CASSLGLANYNEQFF,TRBJ2-1,TRBV13
CASSWSGTSGRKDTQYF,TRBJ2-3,TRBV11-1
CAWSVVSREKLFF,TRBJ1-4,TRBV30
CASSSQGGFGYTF,TRBJ1-2,TRBV6-5
CASSQGPLREKENSPLHF,TRBJ1-6,TRBV4-1
CASSAHPVSGGGFHEQYF,TRBJ2-7,TRBV6-1
CASSQVALQGAPSYGYTF,TRBJ1-2,TRBV4-2
CASSPFVGQGHSGNTIYF,TRBJ1-3,TRBV18
CASSQEELYNEQFF,TRBJ2-1,TRBV4-1
CASSQDGAGNQPQHF,TRBJ1-5,TRBV4-1
CASSFSGTGDLQPQHF,TRBJ1-5,TRBV28
CASSPEVGATEAFF,TRBJ1-1,TRBV18
CASSRLRGQGSPLHF,TRBJ1-6,TRBV7-9
CASSEFWDTSYEQYF,TRBJ2-7,TRBV2
CASSPTPGGYGYTF,TRBJ1-2,TRBV7-2